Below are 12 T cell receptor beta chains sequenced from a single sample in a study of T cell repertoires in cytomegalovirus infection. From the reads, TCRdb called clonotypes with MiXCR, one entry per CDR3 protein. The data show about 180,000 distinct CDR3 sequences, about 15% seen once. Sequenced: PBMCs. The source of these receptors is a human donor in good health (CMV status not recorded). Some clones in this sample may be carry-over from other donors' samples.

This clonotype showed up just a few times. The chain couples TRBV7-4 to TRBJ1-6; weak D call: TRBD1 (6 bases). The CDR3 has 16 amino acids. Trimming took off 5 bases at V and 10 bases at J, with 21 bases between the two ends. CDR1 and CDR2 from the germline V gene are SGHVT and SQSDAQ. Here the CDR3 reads CASSHGPQGGESPLHF. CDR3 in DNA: TGTGCCAGCAGCCACGGACCACAGGGAGGCGAATCACCCCTCCACTTT.

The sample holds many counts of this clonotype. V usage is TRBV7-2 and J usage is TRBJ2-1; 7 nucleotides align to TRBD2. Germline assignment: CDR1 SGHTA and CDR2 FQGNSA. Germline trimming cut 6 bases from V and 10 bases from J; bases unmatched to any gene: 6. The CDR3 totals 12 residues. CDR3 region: CASRRLANEQFF. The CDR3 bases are TGTGCCAGCAGAAGACTAGCAAACGAGCAGTTCTTC. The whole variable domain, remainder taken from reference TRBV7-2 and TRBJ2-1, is GAGVSQSPSNKVTEKGKDVELRCDPISGHTALYWYRQSLGQGLEFLIYFQGNSAPDKSGLPSDRFSAERTGGSVSTLTIQRTQQEDSAVYLCASRRLANEQFFGPGTRLTVL.

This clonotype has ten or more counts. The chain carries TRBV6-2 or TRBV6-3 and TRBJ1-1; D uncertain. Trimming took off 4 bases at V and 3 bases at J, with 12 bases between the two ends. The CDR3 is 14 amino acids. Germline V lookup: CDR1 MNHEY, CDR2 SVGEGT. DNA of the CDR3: TGTGCCAGCAGTTTCGATAGGAGGGACACTGAAGCTTTCTTT. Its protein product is CASSFDRRDTEAFF.

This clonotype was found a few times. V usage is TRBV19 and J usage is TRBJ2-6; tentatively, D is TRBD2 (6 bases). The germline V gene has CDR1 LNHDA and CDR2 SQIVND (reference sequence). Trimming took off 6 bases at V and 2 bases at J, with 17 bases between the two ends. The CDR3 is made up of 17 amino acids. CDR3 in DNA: TGTGCCAGTAGAACCGGCATGGAGGGAGCTGGGGCCAACGTCCTGACTTTC. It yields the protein CASRTGMEGAGANVLTF.

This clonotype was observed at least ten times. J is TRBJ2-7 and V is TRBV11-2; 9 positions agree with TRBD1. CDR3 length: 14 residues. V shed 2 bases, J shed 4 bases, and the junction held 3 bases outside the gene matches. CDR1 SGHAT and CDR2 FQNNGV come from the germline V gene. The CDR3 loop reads CASSLSTGGYEQYF. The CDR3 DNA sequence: TGTGCCAGCAGCTTATCGACAGGGGGGTACGAGCAGTACTTC. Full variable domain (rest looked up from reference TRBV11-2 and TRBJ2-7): EAGVAQSPRYKIIEKRQSVAFWCNPISGHATLYWYQQILGQGPKLLIQFQNNGVVDDSQLPKDRFSAERLKGVDSTLKIQPAKLEDSAVYLCASSLSTGGYEQYFGPGTRLTVT.

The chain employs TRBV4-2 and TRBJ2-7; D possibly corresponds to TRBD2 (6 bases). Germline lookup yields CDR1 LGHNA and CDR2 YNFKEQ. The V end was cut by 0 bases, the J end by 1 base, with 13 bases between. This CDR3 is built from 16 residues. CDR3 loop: CASSQEAGTPSYEQYF. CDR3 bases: TGTGCCAGCAGCCAAGAGGCGGGGACCCCTTCCTACGAGCAGTACTTC.

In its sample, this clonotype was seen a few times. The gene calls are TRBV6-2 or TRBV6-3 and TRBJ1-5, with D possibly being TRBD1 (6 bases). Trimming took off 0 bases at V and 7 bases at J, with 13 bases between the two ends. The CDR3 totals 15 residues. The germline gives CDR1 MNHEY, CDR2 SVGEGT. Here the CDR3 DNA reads TGTGCCAGCAGTTACTCGAATGGGGGCTGGCAGCCCCAGCATTTT. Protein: CASSYSNGGWQPQHF.

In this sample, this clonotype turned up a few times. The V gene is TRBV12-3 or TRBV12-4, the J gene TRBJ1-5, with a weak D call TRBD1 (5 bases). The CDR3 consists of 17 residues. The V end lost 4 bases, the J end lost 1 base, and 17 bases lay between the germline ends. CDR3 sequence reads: CASSWGQGDPSNQPQHF. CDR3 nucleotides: TGTGCCAGCAGTTGGGGCCAAGGGGACCCAAGCAATCAGCCCCAGCATTTT.

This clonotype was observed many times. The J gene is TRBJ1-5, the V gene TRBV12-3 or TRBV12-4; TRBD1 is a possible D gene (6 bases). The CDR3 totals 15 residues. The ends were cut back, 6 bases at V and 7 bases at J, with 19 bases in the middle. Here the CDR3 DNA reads TGTGCCAGCAGCCCCCGCAGGGGAGGAGGGCAGCCCCAGCATTTT. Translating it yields CASSPRRGGGQPQHF.

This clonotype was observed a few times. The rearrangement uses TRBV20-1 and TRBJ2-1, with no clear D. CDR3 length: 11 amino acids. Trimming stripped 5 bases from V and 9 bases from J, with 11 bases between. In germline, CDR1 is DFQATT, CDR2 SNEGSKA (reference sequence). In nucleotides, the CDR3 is TGCAGTGCTCCGCGACCCACTGAGCAGTTCTTC. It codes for CSAPRPTEQFF.

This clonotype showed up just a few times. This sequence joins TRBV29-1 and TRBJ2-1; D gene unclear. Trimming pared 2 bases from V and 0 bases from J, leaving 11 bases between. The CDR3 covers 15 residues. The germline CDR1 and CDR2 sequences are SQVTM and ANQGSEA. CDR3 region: CSVELQRFSYNEQFF. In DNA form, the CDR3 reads TGCAGCGTTGAATTACAGAGATTCTCCTACAATGAGCAGTTCTTC.

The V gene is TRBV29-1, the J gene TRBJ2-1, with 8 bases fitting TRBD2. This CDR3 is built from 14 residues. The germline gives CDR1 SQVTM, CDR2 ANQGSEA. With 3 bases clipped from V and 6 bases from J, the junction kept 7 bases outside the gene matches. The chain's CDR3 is CSVETGLAGNEQFF. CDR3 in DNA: TGCAGCGTTGAGACCGGACTAGCAGGCAATGAGCAGTTCTTC.